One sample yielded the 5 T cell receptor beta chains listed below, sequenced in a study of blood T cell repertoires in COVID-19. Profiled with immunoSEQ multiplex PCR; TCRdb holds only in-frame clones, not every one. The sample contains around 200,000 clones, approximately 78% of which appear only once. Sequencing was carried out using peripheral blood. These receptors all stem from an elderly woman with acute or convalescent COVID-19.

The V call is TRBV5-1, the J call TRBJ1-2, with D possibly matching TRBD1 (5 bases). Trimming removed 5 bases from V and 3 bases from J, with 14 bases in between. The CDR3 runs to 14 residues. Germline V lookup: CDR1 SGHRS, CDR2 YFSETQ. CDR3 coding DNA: TGCGCCAGCAGTCTGAGCAGGGTCGACTATGGCTACACCTTC. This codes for CASSLSRVDYGYTF.

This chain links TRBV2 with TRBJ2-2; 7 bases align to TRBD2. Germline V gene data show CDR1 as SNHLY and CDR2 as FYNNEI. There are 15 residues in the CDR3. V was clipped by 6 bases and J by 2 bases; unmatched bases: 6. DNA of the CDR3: TGTGCCAGCAGCTTCCCAGCGGGAAACACCGGGGAGCTGTTTTTT. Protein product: CASSFPAGNTGELFF.

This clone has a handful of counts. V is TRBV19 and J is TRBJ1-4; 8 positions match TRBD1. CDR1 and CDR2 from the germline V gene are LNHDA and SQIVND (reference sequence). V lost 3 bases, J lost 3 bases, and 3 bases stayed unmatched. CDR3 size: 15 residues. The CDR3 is CASSISGGPNEKLFF. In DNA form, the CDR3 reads TGTGCCAGTAGTATTTCAGGGGGCCCTAATGAAAAACTGTTTTTT.

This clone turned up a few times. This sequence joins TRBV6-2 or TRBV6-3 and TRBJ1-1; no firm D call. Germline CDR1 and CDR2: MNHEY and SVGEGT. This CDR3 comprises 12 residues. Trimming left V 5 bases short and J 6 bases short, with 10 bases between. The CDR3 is CASSRTVSEAFF. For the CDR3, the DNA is TGTGCCAGCAGTCGTACGGTTTCTGAAGCTTTCTTT.

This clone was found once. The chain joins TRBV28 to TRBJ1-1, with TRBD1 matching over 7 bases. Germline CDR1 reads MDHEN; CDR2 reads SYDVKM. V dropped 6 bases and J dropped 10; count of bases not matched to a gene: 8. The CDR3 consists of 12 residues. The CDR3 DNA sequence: TGTGCCAGCAGCTATAGGGGGCAGGGAGCTTTCTTT. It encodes CASSYRGQGAFF.